This T cell receptor beta chain is drawn from a study of cytomegalovirus exposure and HLA in healthy donors. Overall study results and limits: The study labeled around 160 TCR beta chains cytomegalovirus-associated. Later analysis associated a missense DCLRE1C variant with TCR beta V- and J-gene trimming.

Primers included in the PCR were 60 Vbeta and 13 Jbeta primers. The protocol was immunoSEQ multiplex PCR, while the TCRdb copy is restricted to in-frame clones and leaves out a portion. The sample consists of 100,000 to 150,000 clones, 70% to 85% of them appearing once. This clone has more than one count but fewer than ten. Its antigen is not known. Trimming left V 6 bases short and J 6 bases short, with 18 bases between. The germline V gene has CDR1 LNHDA and CDR2 SQIVND (reference sequence). This CDR3 has 15 amino acids. The sequenced material came from PBMCs. V is TRBV19 and J is TRBJ1-5; D possibly corresponds to TRBD1 (5 bases). The clonotype comes from a boy aged 2 to 10 in good health and CMV-seronegative. The CDR3 nucleotides are TGTGCCAGTAGCCAAAGGGGACTGGCCTTTCAGCCCCAGCATTTT. This encodes CASSQRGLAFQPQHF.